This T cell receptor beta chain was found in a study of T cell responses to AZD1222 COVID-19 vaccine. Concerning this clone itself: The target antigen is unknown.

The study's findings and limits: Rises in breadth and depth of Spike-specific TCRs came after two AZD1222 doses. Only a handful of AZD1222 recipients, roughly six in all, had baseline seropositivity. Spike was spanned by vaccine-associated CD4 TCRs, which were dominant at 160-218 and 743-854.

TCRdb's copy holds only in-frame clones and misses some; the assay was immunoSEQ multiplex PCR. Of under 120,000 clones in the sample, 70% to 90% are singletons; the top ten hold under 3%. Here the sequenced sample was peripheral blood, taken 28 days after the second AZD1222 dose. This receptor was obtained from an adult who received the AZD1222 COVID-19 vaccine.

CDR3 sequence reads: CASSIATSGRAFVNEQFF. The CDR3 nucleotides are TGTGCCAGTAGTATAGCCACTAGCGGGAGGGCCTTTGTAAATGAGCAGTTCTTC. The chain is built from TRBV19 and TRBJ2-1; 13 bases match TRBD2. The CDR3 loop spans 18 amino acids. V lost 1 base to trimming and J lost 7 bases; unmatched junction nucleotides: 10. Germline V gives CDR1 LNHDA, CDR2 SQIVND (reference sequence).